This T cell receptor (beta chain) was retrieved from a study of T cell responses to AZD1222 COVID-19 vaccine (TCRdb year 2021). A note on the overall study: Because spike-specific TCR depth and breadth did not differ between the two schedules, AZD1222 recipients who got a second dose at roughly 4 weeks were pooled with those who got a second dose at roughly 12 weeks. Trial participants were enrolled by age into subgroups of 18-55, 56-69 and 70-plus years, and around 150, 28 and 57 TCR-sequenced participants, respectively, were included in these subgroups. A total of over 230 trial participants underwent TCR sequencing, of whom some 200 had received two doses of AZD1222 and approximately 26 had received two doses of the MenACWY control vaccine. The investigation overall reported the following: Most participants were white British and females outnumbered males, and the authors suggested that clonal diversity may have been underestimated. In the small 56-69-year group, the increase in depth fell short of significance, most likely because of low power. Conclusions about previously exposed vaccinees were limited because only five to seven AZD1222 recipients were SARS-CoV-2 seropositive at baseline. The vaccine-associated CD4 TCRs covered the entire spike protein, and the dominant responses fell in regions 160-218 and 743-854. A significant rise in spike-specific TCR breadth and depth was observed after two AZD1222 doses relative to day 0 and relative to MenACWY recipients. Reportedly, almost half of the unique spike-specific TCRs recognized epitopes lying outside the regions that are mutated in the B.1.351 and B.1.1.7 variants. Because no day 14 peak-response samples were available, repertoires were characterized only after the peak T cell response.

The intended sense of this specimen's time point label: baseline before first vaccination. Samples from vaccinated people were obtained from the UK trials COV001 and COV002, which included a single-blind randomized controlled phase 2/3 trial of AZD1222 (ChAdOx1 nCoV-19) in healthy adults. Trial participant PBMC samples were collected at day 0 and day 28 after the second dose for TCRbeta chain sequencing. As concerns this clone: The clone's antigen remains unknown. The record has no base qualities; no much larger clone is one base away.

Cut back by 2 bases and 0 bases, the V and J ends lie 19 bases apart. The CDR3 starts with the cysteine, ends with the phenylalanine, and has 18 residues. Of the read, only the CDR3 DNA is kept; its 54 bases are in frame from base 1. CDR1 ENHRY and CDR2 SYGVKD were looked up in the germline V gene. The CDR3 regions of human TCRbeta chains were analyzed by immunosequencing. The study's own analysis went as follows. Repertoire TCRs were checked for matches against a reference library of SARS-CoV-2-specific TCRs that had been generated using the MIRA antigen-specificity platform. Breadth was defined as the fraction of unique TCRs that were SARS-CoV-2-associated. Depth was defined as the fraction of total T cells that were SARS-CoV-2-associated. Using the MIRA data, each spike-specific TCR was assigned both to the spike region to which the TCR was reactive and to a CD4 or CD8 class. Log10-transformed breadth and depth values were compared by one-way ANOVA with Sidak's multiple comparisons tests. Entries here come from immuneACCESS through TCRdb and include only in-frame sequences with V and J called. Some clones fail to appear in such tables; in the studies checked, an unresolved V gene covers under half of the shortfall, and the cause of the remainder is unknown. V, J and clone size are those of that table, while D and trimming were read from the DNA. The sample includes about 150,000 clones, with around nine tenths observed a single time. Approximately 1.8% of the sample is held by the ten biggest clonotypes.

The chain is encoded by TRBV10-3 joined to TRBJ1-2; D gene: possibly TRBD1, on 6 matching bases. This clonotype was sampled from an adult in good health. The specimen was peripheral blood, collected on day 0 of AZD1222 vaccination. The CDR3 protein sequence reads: CAISETIVRGKANYGYTF. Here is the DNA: TGTGCCATCAGTGAGACTATTGTCAGGGGAAAGGCTAACTATGGCTACACCTTC.